This T cell receptor beta chain appears in the sequencing data of a study of graft-versus-host responses after intestinal transplantation. Points from the study as a whole: Detected in recipient marrow were GvH clones, some of which were first observed in ileum or blood.

Germline CDR1 and CDR2: SNHLY and FYNNEI. The CDR3 loop spans 15 amino acids. The J segment lost 7 bases and the V segment lost 3 bases, leaving 4 bases of the junction unmatched. The data were produced by immunoSEQ multiplex PCR, yet TCRdb's version contains in-frame clones alone and is incomplete. This sample yields more than 60,000 clones, of which less than 95% are seen a single time; under 1.5% belongs to the top ten. In the case of this clone: The antigen is unknown.

The chain couples TRBV2 to TRBJ1-6; TRBD1 matches at 9 bases. The sequencing here drew on unstimulated CD8+ T cells sorted from spleen or lymph node cells, taken before intestinal transplant. This receptor was obtained from a human donor who received an intestinal transplant. The chain's CDR3 is CASSDSTGGNSPLHF. CDR3 coding DNA: TGTGCCAGCAGTGATTCGACAGGGGGAAATTCACCCCTCCACTTT. Supplemented by reference TRBV2 and TRBJ1-6, the full variable domain reads EPEVTQTPSHQVTQMGQEVILRCVPISNHLYFYWYRQILGQKVEFLVSFYNNEISEKSEIFDDQFSVERPDGSNFTLKIRSTKLEDSAMYFCASSDSTGGNSPLHFGNGTRLTVT.